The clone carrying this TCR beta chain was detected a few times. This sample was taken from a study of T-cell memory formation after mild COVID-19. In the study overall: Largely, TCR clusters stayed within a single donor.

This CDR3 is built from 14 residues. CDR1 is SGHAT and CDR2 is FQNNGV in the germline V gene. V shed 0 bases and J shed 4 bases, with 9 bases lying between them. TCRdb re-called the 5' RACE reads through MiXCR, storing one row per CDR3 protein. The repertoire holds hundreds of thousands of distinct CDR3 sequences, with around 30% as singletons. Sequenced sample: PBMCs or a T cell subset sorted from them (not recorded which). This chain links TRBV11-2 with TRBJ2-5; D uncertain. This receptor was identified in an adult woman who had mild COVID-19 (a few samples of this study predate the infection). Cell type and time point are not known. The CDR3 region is CASSLEGYLETQYF. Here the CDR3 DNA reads TGTGCCAGCAGCTTAGAAGGGTACCTAGAGACCCAGTACTTC.